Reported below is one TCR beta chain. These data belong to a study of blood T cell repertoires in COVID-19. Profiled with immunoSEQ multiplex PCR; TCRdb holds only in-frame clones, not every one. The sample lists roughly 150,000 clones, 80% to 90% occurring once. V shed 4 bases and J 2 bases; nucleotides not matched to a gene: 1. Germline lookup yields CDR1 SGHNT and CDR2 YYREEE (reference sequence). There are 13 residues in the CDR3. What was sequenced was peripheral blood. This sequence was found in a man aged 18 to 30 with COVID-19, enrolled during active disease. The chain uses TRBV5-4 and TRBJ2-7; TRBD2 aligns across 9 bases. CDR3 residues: CASSLAGTYEQYF. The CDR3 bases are TGTGCCAGCAGCCTAGCGGGAACCTACGAGCAGTACTTC.